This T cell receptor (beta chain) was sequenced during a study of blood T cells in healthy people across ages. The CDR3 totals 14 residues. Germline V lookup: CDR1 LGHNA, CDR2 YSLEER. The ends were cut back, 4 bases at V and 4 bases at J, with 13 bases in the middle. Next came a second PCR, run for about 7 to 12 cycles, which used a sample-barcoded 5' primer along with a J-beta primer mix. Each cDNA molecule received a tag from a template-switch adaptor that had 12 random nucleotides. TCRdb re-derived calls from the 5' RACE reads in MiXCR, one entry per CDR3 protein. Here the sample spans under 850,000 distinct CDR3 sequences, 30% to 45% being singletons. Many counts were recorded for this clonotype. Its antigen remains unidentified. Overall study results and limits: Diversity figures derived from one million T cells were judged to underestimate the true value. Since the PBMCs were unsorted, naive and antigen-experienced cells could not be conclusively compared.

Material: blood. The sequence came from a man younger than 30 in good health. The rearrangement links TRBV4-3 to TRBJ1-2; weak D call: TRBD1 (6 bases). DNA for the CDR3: TGCGCCAGCAGCCCCTCGACAGGCGGCTATGGCTACACCTTC. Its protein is CASSPSTGGYGYTF.